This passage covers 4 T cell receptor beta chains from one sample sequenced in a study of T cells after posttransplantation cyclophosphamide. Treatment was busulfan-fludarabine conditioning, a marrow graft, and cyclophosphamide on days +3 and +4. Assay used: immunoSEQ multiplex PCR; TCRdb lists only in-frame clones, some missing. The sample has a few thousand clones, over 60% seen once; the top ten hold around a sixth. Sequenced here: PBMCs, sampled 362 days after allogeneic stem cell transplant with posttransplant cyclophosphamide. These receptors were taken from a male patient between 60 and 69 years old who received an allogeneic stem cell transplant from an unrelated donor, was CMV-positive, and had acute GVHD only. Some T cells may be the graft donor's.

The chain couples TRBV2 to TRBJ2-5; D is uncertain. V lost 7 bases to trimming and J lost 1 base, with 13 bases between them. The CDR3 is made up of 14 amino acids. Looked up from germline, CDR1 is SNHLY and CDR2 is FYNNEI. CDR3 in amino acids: CASMRSYLQETQYF. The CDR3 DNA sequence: TGTGCCAGCATGAGGAGCTACCTCCAAGAGACCCAGTACTTC.

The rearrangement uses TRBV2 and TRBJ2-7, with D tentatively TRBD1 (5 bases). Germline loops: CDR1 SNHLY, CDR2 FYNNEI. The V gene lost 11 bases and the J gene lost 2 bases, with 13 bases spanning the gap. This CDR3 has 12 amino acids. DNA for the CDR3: TGTGCCCGCCAGGGCTTAACCTACGAGCAGTACTTC. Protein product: CARQGLTYEQYF.

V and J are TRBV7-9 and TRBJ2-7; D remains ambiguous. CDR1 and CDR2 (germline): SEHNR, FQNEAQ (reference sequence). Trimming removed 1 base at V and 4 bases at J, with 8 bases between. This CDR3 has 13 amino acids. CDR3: CASSLVNVYEQYF. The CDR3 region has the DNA TGTGCCAGCAGCTTAGTCAATGTGTACGAGCAGTACTTC.

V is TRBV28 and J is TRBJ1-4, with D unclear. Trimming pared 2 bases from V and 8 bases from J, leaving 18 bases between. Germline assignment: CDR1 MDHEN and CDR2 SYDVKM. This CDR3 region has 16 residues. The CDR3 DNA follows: TGTGCCAGCAGTTTAGGCCCGAGGGTCACCCCGGAAAAACTGTTTTTT. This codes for CASSLGPRVTPEKLFF.